This T cell receptor (beta chain) was retrieved from a study of cytomegalovirus exposure and HLA in healthy donors. A note on this clone: Antigen specificity is unknown.

Both 60 Vbeta primers and 13 Jbeta primers went into the PCR. Method: immunoSEQ multiplex PCR; TCRdb's copy keeps in-frame clones and lacks some. The table records around 200,000 clones, 75% to 90% of them present only once. Germline-derived CDR1 and CDR2 are WNHNN and SYGVQD (reference sequence). The V end lost 2 bases, the J end lost 7 bases, and 15 bases lay between the germline ends. This CDR3 comprises 15 residues. Study conclusions and caveats: In a later analysis, TCR beta V- and J-gene trimming showed a link to a missense DCLRE1C variant. Most TCR sequences showed up rarely, but some public TCRs showed up in many donors.

The TCR originated in a woman aged 25 to 45 in good health and CMV-seronegative. The sequencing sample was made of PBMCs. The chain couples TRBV10-1 to TRBJ2-1; perhaps TRBD2 as D (7 bases). CDR3: CASSEAGGLENEQFF. In DNA form, the CDR3 reads TGCGCCAGCAGTGAGGCCGGGGGGCTCGAGAATGAGCAGTTCTTC.